One and the same sample provided the 9 T cell receptor beta chains below, sequenced in a study of molecular identifiers for immune sequencing clone quantification. TCRdb independently ran MiXCR on the PCR reads; one entry per CDR3 protein. The sample shows more than 450,000 distinct CDR3 sequences, roughly a fifth of them seen only once. The sequenced sample consisted of naive CD8+ T cells from blood, with Jurkat cell RNA spiked in. Documented subset: FACS-sorted CD8+CD4-CCR7+CD45RA+ naive T cells. The receptor set was obtained from a human donor in good health. Some libraries in this study had Jurkat cell RNA spiked in.

This rearrangement joins TRBV24-1 to TRBJ1-1, with D unresolved. The length of the CDR3 is 13 residues. The germline V and J ends were trimmed by 3 bases and 7 bases, with 11 bases remaining between them. The germline V gene encodes CDR1 KGHDR and CDR2 SFDVKD. DNA of the CDR3: TGTGCCACCAGTGATCGGTATTACAGTGAAGCTTTCTTT. This sequence encodes CATSDRYYSEAFF.

About this clonotype: Given a much more abundant clone one base away, this may be a read error. V usage is TRBV29-1 and J usage is TRBJ1-1; D is uncertain. The CDR3 is 10 amino acids. The germline V gene has CDR1 SQVTM and CDR2 ANQGSEA. V was trimmed by 4 bases and J by 8 bases, leaving 8 bases between them. CDR3 residues: CSVGRIEAFF. In DNA form, the CDR3 reads TGCAGCGTTGGAAGAATAGAAGCTTTCTTT.

This CDR3 reads CASSFRVSGEQYF. The CDR3 coding sequence is TGTGCCAGCAGCTTCCGGGTATCGGGCGAGCAGTACTTC. This chain uses TRBV13 with TRBJ2-7; no reliable D call. This CDR3 spans 13 amino acids. Trimming removed 3 bases at V and 6 bases at J, with 12 bases between. The germline V gene has CDR1 PRHDT and CDR2 FYEKMQ (reference sequence).

As regards this clonotype: This sequence may be a read error, since a much larger clone differs from it by one base. The conserved final phenylalanine or tryptophan is absent from the CDR3, which likely points to a read error. This chain connects TRBV29-1 to TRBJ1-2; 7 positions match TRBD1. The ends lost 5 bases at V and 2 bases at J; junction bases unmatched: 5. CDR3 length: 13 residues. Germline CDR1 and CDR2: SQVTM and ANQGSEA. CDR3 in amino acids: CSVSRDSNYGYTS. CDR3 DNA sequence: TGCAGCGTTTCGAGGGACAGCAACTATGGCTACACCTCC.

There are a few counts of this clonotype. The V call is TRBV19, the J call TRBJ2-2; 9 positions match TRBD1. There are 14 residues in the CDR3. After removal of 5 bases from V and 6 bases from J, the junction contained 4 bases not matched to a gene. In germline, CDR1 is LNHDA, CDR2 SQIVND (reference sequence). Here the CDR3 reads CASSDRGEPGELFF. The CDR3 DNA reads as TGTGCCAGTAGTGACAGGGGGGAGCCCGGGGAGCTGTTTTTT.

The table lists this clonotype with many counts. The chain joins TRBV20-1 to TRBJ2-7, with no clear D. The length of the CDR3 is 13 residues. From germline, CDR1 is DFQATT and CDR2 SNEGSKA (reference sequence). The ends were cut back, 2 bases at V and 3 bases at J, with 11 bases in the middle. The CDR3 loop reads CSARPKTSYEQYF. The CDR3 coding sequence is TGCAGTGCTAGACCCAAGACCAGCTACGAGCAGTACTTC.

This clonotype has only a few counts. The junction departs from germline at one end; a sequencing error may be responsible. V is TRBV7-6 and J is TRBJ1-1; D gene ambiguous. CDR1 is SGHVS, CDR2 FNYEAQ, per germline. The length of the CDR3 is 16 residues. This chain's CDR3 is CASSLGRTGMNTEAFF. CDR3 in DNA: TGTGCCAGCAGCTTAGGTCGGACGGGCATGAACACTGAGGCTTTCTTT.

In its sample, this clonotype was seen a few times. This chain links TRBV7-2 with TRBJ2-7; 8 bases line up with TRBD2. Germline trimming cut 1 base from V and 0 bases from J; bases unmatched to any gene: 11. Germline CDR1 SGHTA, CDR2 FQGNSA. The CDR3 is 18 residues long. Here the CDR3 DNA reads TGTGCCAGCAGCTTAGGGGTCAATAGCGGGACGTACTCCTACGAGCAGTACTTC. Amino acid sequence: CASSLGVNSGTYSYEQYF.

This clonotype showed up many times. The chain links TRBV6-2 or TRBV6-3 to TRBJ2-3; unclear D gene. This CDR3 is 13 amino acids long. Trimming stripped 1 base from V and 6 bases from J, with 8 bases between. Germline-derived CDR1 and CDR2 are MNHEY and SVGEGT. CDR3 sequence: CASSYYSEDTQYF. The DNA of the CDR3 is TGTGCCAGCAGTTACTACAGCGAGGATACGCAGTATTTT.